Here is one T cell receptor (beta chain) with its context. The antigen remains undetermined. This sample was taken from a study of regulatory T cells in long-lasting Graves disease. Overall study findings and caveats: Persistent patients had more shared public clonotypes (2,741) than new patients (about 1,000).

Sample time point: newly diagnosed GD, antithyroid drugs for less than 3 months. Preparation of the TCR library used RNA extracted from PBMCs. In building TCR beta libraries, iRepertoire HTBI primers were used together with Arm-PCR of CDR3 regions. MiXCR, run by TCRdb on the multiplex PCR reads, gives a single entry per CDR3 protein. The repertoire includes under 800,000 distinct CDR3 sequences, roughly 16% of them detected once, and about 18% sits in the top ten. CDR3 length equals 15 residues. V lost 4 bases and J 4 bases, leaving 17 bases between the germline ends. Germline values: CDR1 SGHRS, CDR2 YFSETQ. This same sample was also part of a study on T cells in Graves' hyperthyroidism and ophthalmopathy. Turning to that study: Using the HTBI primer set, a first-round RT-PCR was run on the TCR CDR3.

The chain is built from TRBV5-1 and TRBJ1-1, with D maybe TRBD1 (6 bases). The clonotype originates from a woman aged 25-40 years with Graves disease. Source: peripheral blood mononuclear cells (PBMCs), taken at new diagnosis, from a patient treated with antithyroid drugs. The CDR3 protein is CASSPGVGVGTEAFF. CDR3 bases: TGCGCCAGCAGCCCAGGGGTGGGGGTTGGCACTGAAGCTTTCTTT.